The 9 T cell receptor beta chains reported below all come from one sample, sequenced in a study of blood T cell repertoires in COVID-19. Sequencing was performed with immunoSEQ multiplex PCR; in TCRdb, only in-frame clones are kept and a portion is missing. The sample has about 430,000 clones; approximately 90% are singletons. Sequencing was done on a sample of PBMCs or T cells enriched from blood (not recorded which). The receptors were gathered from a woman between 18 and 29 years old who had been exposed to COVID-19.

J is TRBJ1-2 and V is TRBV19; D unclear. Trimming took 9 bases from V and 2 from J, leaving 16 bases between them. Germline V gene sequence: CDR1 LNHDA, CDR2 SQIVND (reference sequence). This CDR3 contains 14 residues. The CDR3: CASLPGEGNYGYTF. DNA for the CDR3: TGTGCCAGCCTGCCTGGGGAGGGCAACTATGGCTACACCTTC.

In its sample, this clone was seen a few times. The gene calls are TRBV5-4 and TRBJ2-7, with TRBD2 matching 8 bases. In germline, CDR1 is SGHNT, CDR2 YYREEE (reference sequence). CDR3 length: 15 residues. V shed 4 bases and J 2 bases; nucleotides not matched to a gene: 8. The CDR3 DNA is TGTGCCAGCAGCCCAAGCGGGAGCAAAGCCTACGAGCAGTACTTC. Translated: CASSPSGSKAYEQYF. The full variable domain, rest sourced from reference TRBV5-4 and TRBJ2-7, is ETGVTQSPTHLIKTRGQQVTLRCSSQSGHNTVSWYQQALGQGPQFIFQYYREEENGRGNFPPRFSGLQFPNYSSELNVNALELDDSALYLCASSPSGSKAYEQYFGPGTRLTVT.

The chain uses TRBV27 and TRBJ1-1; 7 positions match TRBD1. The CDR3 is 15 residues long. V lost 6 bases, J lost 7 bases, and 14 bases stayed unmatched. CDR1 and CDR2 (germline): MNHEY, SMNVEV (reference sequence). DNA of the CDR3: TGTGCCAGCAGAGACTCTTACCGGGACAGTTATGAAGCTTTCTTT. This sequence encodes CASRDSYRDSYEAFF.

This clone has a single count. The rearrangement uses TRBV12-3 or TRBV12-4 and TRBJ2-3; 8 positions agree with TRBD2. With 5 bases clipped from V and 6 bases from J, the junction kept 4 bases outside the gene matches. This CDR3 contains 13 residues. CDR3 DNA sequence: TGTGCCAGCAGTAGAGCGGGGGTGGATACGCAGTATTTT. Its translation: CASSRAGVDTQYF.

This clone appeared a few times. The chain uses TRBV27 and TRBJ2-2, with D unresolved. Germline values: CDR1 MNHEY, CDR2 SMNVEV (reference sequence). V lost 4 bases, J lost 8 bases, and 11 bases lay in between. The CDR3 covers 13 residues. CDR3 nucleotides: TGTGCCAGCAGTTCTCACTCCATTGGGGAGCTGTTTTTT. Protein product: CASSSHSIGELFF.

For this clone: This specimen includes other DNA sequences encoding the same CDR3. The CDR3 protein is CSVEGGNTEAFF. As DNA, the CDR3 is TGCAGCGTTGAAGGAGGGAACACTGAAGCTTTCTTT. The rearrangement links TRBV29-1 to TRBJ1-1; D uncertain. The germline CDR1 and CDR2 sequences are SQVTM and ANQGSEA. This CDR3 spans 12 amino acids. The germline V and J ends were trimmed by 1 base and 1 base, with 4 bases remaining between them.

The CDR3 coding sequence is TGTGCCAGCAGTTATCACAGGGATAGAGGATCACCCCTCCACTTT. It encodes CASSYHRDRGSPLHF. The chain recombines TRBV27 with TRBJ1-6; D may be TRBD1 (6 bases). CDR3 length: 15 amino acids. V was shortened by 4 bases and J by 10 bases, with 17 bases between the two germline ends. The germline gives CDR1 MNHEY, CDR2 SMNVEV (reference sequence).

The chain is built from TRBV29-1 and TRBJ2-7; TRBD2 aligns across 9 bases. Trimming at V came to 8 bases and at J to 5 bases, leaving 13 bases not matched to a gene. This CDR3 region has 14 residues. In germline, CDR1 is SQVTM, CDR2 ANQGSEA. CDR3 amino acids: CSSLAGVESHEQYF. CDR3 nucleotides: TGCAGCTCCTTAGCGGGAGTTGAATCCCACGAGCAGTACTTC.

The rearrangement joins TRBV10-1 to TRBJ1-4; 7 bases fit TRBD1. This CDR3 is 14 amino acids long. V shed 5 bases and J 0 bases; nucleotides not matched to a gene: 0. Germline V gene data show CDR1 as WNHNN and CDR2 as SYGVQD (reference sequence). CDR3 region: CASSTGATNEKLFF. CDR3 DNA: TGCGCCAGCAGTACAGGGGCAACTAATGAAAAACTGTTTTTT.